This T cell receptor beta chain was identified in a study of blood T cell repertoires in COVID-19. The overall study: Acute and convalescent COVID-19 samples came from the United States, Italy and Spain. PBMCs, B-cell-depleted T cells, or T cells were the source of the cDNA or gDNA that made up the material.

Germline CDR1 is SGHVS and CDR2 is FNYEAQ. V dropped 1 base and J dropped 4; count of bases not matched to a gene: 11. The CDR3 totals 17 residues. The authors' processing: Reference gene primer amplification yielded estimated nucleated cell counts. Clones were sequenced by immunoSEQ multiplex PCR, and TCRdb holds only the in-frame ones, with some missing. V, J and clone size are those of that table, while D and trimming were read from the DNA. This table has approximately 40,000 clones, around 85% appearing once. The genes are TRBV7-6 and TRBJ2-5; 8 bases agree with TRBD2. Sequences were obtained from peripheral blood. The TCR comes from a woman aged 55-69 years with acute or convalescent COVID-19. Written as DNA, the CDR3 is TGTGCCAGCAGCTTAGGTCTAGCGGGCGGGCGGGGAGAGACCCAGTACTTC. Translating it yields CASSLGLAGGRGETQYF.